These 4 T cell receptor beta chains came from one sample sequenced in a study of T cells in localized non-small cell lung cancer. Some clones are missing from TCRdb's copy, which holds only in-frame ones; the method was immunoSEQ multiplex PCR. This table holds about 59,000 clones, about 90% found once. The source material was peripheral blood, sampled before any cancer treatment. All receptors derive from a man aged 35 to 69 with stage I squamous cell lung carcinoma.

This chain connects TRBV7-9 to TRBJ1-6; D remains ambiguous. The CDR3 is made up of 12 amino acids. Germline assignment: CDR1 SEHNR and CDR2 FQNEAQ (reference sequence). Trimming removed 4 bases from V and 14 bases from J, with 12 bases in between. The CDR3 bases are TGTGCCAGCAGCTCGTCCGGGTTGGCCCTCCACTTT. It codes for CASSSSGLALHF.

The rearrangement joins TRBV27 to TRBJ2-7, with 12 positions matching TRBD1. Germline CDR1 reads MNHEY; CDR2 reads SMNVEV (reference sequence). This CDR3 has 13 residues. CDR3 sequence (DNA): TGTGCAACCAGGGACAGGGGGCTTAAAGAGCAGTACTTC. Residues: CATRDRGLKEQYF.

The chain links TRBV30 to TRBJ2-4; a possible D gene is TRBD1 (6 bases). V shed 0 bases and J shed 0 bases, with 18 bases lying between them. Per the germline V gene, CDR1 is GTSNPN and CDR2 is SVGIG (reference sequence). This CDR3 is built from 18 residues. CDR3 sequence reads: CAWSVQGFGLPAKNIQYF. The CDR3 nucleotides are TGTGCCTGGAGTGTACAGGGTTTCGGGTTGCCAGCCAAAAACATTCAGTACTTC.

The CDR3 reads CASSLGLGLAGNTQYF. The DNA of the CDR3 is TGTGCCAGCAGCTTAGGTTTGGGACTAGCGGGAAATACGCAGTATTTT. The J gene is TRBJ2-3, the V gene TRBV7-3; 13 positions match TRBD2. CDR3 length equals 16 residues. The V gene end was trimmed by 2 bases and the J gene end by 7 bases; junction bases not matched to a gene: 6. The germline CDR1 and CDR2 sequences are SGHTA and FQGTGA.